Below, 9 T cell receptor beta chains from the same sample are listed, as sequenced in a study of CD8 T cells in cerebrospinal fluid in Alzheimer's disease. TCRdb re-called the 10x single-cell sequencing reads and catalogs CDR3 proteins one per entry, DNA excluded. The sample holds fewer than 2,000 distinct CDR3 sequences. Source material: cerebrospinal fluid. The receptors derive from a human donor in good health.

This clonotype counts as large by frequency. The V gene is TRBV20-1, the J gene TRBJ2-7; as DNA is missing, the TRBD2 call by TCRdb cannot be tested. Germline V gene lookup returns CDR1 DFQATT and CDR2 SNEGSKA (reference sequence). CDR3 length equals 16 residues. CDR3 region: CSASRTLAGDAYEQYF.

This chain connects TRBV10-3 to TRBJ2-1. Germline CDR1 ENHRY, CDR2 SYGVKD. The CDR3 is 14 amino acids. CDR3 sequence reads: CAISEAGITNEQFF.

This clonotype is deemed medium-sized by its frequency. The chain joins TRBV7-9 to TRBJ1-6. This CDR3 contains 14 residues. Per germline, CDR1 SEHNR and CDR2 FQNEAQ (reference sequence). CDR3 residues: CASSLPGYNSPLHF.

Considering frequency, this clonotype is medium-sized. The chain combines TRBV9 with TRBJ1-2; TCRdb designates TRBD1, a call that cannot be tested without DNA. CDR3 size: 15 residues. In germline, CDR1 is SGDLS, CDR2 YYNGEE. This CDR3 is CASSAGDRGAYGYTF.

This clonotype shows up as medium-sized by frequency. The chain has TRBV12-3 or TRBV12-4 and TRBJ2-7; TCRdb calls TRBD1, which cannot be checked without DNA. This CDR3 has 12 residues. Here the CDR3 reads CASSQGAHEQYF.

According to its frequency, this clonotype is large (0.1 to 1%). V usage is TRBV12-3 or TRBV12-4 and J usage is TRBJ1-1; TCRdb indicates TRBD1, and absent DNA this call remains unverified. The CDR3 spans 14 residues. CDR3 residues: CASTHDPGAAEAFF.

Considering frequency, this clonotype is medium-sized. This chain connects TRBV20-1 to TRBJ2-7. Per germline, CDR1 DFQATT and CDR2 SNEGSKA (reference sequence). The CDR3 extends over 16 amino acids. CDR3 in amino acids: CSAPAKDTGNPYEQYF.

Judged by frequency, this clonotype is large (0.1 to 1%). V and J are TRBV7-6 and TRBJ2-5; TCRdb's D call of TRBD1 is untestable without DNA. The CDR3 totals 15 residues. CDR1 SGHVS and CDR2 FNYEAQ come from the germline V gene. The CDR3 is CASSLGVQGQETQYF. The whole variable domain, filled in from reference TRBV7-6 and TRBJ2-5, reads GAGVSQSPRYKVTKRGQDVALRCDPISGHVSLYWYRQALGQGPEFLTYFNYEAQQDKSGLPNDRFSAERPEGSISTLTIQRTEQRDSAMYRCASSLGVQGQETQYFGPGTRLLVL.

This clonotype is large by frequency. The rearrangement links TRBV10-3 to TRBJ2-5; the TCRdb call, TRBD1, lacks DNA for checking. The CDR3 has 13 amino acids. The germline V gene encodes CDR1 ENHRY and CDR2 SYGVKD. The CDR3 region is CAIGGKGDETQYF.